The present entry profiles one T cell receptor beta chain with its context. The antigen remains undetermined. TCRdb's copy holds only in-frame clones and misses some; the assay was immunoSEQ multiplex PCR. The sample carries a few hundred thousand clones, roughly 90% recorded once. The sample originates from a study of Ad26.COV2.S vaccination and SARS-CoV-2 variants. Study-level background: Ad26.COV2.S shots went into the muscle once or twice, 56 days apart.

CDR3 length equals 16 residues. V lost 4 bases to trimming and J lost 5 bases; unmatched junction nucleotides: 10. CDR1 MNHEY and CDR2 SVGAGI come from the germline V gene. The treatment: some 19 received Ad26.COV2.S at low or high dose, single or two shots; several received placebo; per-sample allocation not given. Material that was analyzed had been drawn on day 63 after the first vaccine or placebo injection. Vaccine was an Ad26 vector expressing Wuhan-strain SARS-CoV-2 spike. Findings and caveats of the study: Reportedly, after vaccination the spike-specific CD8+ and CD4+ T cell responses displayed substantial breadth.

This sequence originates from a person aged 18-60 years who received the Ad26.COV2.S COVID-19 vaccine or a placebo. The sample consisted of peripheral blood, taken in a trial of Ad26.COV2.S vaccine versus placebo. This chain links TRBV6-5 with TRBJ2-7, with TRBD2 identical over 11 bases. CDR3 sequence (DNA): TGTGCCAGCAGTTGGGTCGCTAGCGGGAGGATCAACGAGCAGTACTTC. This encodes CASSWVASGRINEQYF.